This T cell receptor (beta chain) emerged from a study of early T cells in non-severe SARS-CoV-2 infection. In regard to this clonotype: Given a much more abundant clone one base away, this may be a read error.

Unique molecular identifier tags were affixed to discrete cDNA molecules. TCRdb ran MiXCR on the 5' RACE reads and lists one entry per CDR3 protein. The sample has some 49,000 distinct CDR3 sequences, approximately 12% seen once; the top ten hold 7.5% to 9.5%. This CDR3 spans 11 amino acids. Germline V lookup: CDR1 MNHNS, CDR2 SASEGT. The chain couples TRBV6-1 to TRBJ1-4; possibly TRBD1 for D (5 bases). The sample was whole blood. The receptor's source is an adult who was a healthcare worker with PCR-confirmed SARS-CoV-2 infection or an uninfected control (not recorded which). CDR3 bases: TGTGCCGGCAGGGACGGTGAAAAACTGTTTTTT. Encoded protein: CAGRDGEKLFF.